This TCR beta chain was sequenced during a study of shared T cell receptors in the human thymus. TCRdb's copy holds only in-frame clones and misses some; the assay was immunoSEQ multiplex PCR. The data hold some 700,000 clones, with 70% to 90% observed a single time. The CDR3 length is 15 residues. J was trimmed by 5 bases and V by 8 bases; bases with no gene match: 9. Germline V gene lookup returns CDR1 MNHEY and CDR2 SMNVEV (reference sequence). These data were also reused for a study on human thymus T cells. From that second work: Corrective cardiac operations yielded the resected thymus tissue. Biased V and J segment usage appeared in thymus and peripheral blood. Among unrelated individuals, related research reported thymic repertoires that overlapped highly.

This chain uses TRBV27 with TRBJ1-6, with 7 bases lining up with TRBD1. The specimen was thymocytes. The receptor was isolated from a girl under three years old with a congenital heart defect. For the CDR3, the DNA is TGTGCCAGCCACGGAGGACAGGAAGATAATTCACCCCTCCACTTT. It specifies CASHGGQEDNSPLHF.